This entry lists 20 T cell receptor beta chains sequenced from one sample in a study of blood T cell repertoires in COVID-19. Libraries were prepared by immunoSEQ multiplex PCR; TCRdb keeps only in-frame clonotypes and omits some of them. The sample consists of about 20,000 clones, about 88% of them appearing once. The sequenced sample was peripheral blood. These TCRs come from a human donor with active COVID-19. The donor label of this sample is uncertain.

This chain uses TRBV4-1 with TRBJ2-2; possible D gene TRBD1, 6 bases. V lost 5 bases to trimming and J lost 0 bases, with 10 bases between them. This CDR3 region has 15 residues. Germline assignment: CDR1 MGHRA and CDR2 YSYEKL. The CDR3 nucleotides read TGCGCCAGCAGCACAGGACAGCCGAACACCGGGGAGCTGTTTTTT. Translating it yields CASSTGQPNTGELFF.

The chain links TRBV7-2 to TRBJ2-7, with TRBD1 as a possible D gene (5 bases). This CDR3 comprises 14 residues. The V end lost 3 bases, the J end lost 3 bases, and 12 bases lay between the germline ends. Germline-derived CDR1 and CDR2 are SGHTA and FQGNSA. The DNA for the CDR3 is TGTGCCAGCAGCTTGGTTACAGGTAACTACGAGCAGTACTTC. Residues: CASSLVTGNYEQYF.

This clone was detected once. V and J are TRBV6-6 and TRBJ2-7; TRBD1 might be the D (6 bases). Germline V gene sequence: CDR1 MNHNY, CDR2 SVGAGI (reference sequence). The CDR3 is 15 residues long. V lost 2 bases to trimming and J lost 3 bases, with 14 bases between them. The CDR3 DNA follows: TGTGCCAGCAGTTACAGGGTACAGGGTAGCTACGAGCAGTACTTC. This gives the protein CASSYRVQGSYEQYF.

The chain recombines TRBV27 with TRBJ1-4; no clear D. The CDR3 is made up of 12 amino acids. The germline CDR1 and CDR2 sequences are MNHEY and SMNVEV (reference sequence). The V end was cut by 9 bases, the J end by 7 bases, with 12 bases between. CDR3 nucleotides: TGTGCCAGATTGAGGGCGGCTGAAAAACTGTTTTTT. Translating it yields CARLRAAEKLFF.

This rearrangement joins TRBV5-1 to TRBJ1-2; possible D gene TRBD1, 5 bases. CDR3 length equals 14 residues. Germline-derived CDR1 and CDR2 are SGHRS and YFSETQ. With 3 bases removed from V and 2 bases from J, the gap between germline ends came to 11 bases. The CDR3 here is CASSSTGPNYGYTF. DNA of the CDR3: TGCGCCAGCAGCTCCACAGGTCCGAACTATGGCTACACCTTC. The whole variable domain, remainder taken from reference TRBV5-1 and TRBJ1-2, is KAGVTQTPRYLIKTRGQQVTLSCSPISGHRSVSWYQQTPGQGLQFLFEYFSETQRNKGNFPGRFSGRQFSNSRSEMNVSTLELGDSALYLCASSSTGPNYGYTFGSGTRLTVV.

This clone has a single count. This CDR3 is also generated by other DNA sequences in the sample. Written as DNA, the CDR3 is TGTGCCAGCAGCGTAGGCGGACAGGGGGCTTACGAGCAGTACTTC. Its protein product is CASSVGGQGAYEQYF. The V and J genes are TRBV9 and TRBJ2-7, with 11 bases identical to TRBD1. Germline loops: CDR1 SGDLS, CDR2 YYNGEE. V dropped 0 bases and J dropped 4; count of bases not matched to a gene: 3. The CDR3 extends over 15 amino acids. The whole variable domain, filled in from reference TRBV9 and TRBJ2-7, reads DSGVTQTPKHLITATGQRVTLRCSPRSGDLSVYWYQQSLDQGLQFLIQYYNGEERAKGNILERFSAQQFPDLHSELNLSSLELGDSALYFCASSVGGQGAYEQYFGPGTRLTVT.

The genes are TRBV19 and TRBJ2-7, with 8 bases lining up with TRBD2. V lost 4 bases, J lost 3 bases, and 5 bases stayed unmatched. The CDR3 runs 14 residues. Germline values: CDR1 LNHDA, CDR2 SQIVND (reference sequence). The CDR3 nucleotides are TGTGCCAGTAGTACCCGGGAGGGCGTCTACGAGCAGTACTTC. Its translation is CASSTREGVYEQYF.

The chain uses TRBV6-2 or TRBV6-3 and TRBJ2-7; TRBD1 matches 8 bases. The CDR3 loop spans 15 amino acids. Germline trimming cut 0 bases from V and 6 bases from J; bases unmatched to any gene: 7. The V gene's germline CDR1 is MNHEY and CDR2 SVGEGT. This chain's CDR3 is CASSYSGQGTFEQYF. The CDR3, as DNA: TGTGCCAGCAGTTACTCCGGACAGGGAACGTTCGAGCAGTACTTC.

V usage is TRBV5-1 and J usage is TRBJ1-4; 10 nucleotides align to TRBD1. The ends lost 4 bases at V and 7 bases at J; junction bases unmatched: 7. Germline V CDR1 and CDR2: SGHRS, YFSETQ. The CDR3 is made up of 15 amino acids. This CDR3 reads CASSMRTGGAEKLFF. CDR3 DNA sequence: TGCGCCAGCAGCATGCGGACAGGGGGGGCTGAAAAACTGTTTTTT.

This chain connects TRBV7-3 to TRBJ2-3; D may be TRBD2 (6 bases). V shed 5 bases and J shed 0 bases, with 12 bases lying between them. From germline, CDR1 is SGHTA and CDR2 FQGTGA. The CDR3 sequence is 15 residues long. The CDR3 reads CASSLPGTSTDTQYF. The CDR3, as DNA: TGTGCCAGCAGCCTCCCGGGGACTAGCACAGATACGCAGTATTTT.

The genes are TRBV9 and TRBJ2-7, with 7 nucleotides matching TRBD1. V shed 0 bases, J shed 3 bases, and the junction held 6 bases outside the gene matches. CDR1 and CDR2 (germline): SGDLS, YYNGEE. The CDR3 extends over 15 amino acids. CDR3 nucleotide sequence: TGTGCCAGCAGCGTAGGGGGACAGATTTTCTACGAGCAGTACTTC. Protein product: CASSVGGQIFYEQYF.

The chain carries TRBV7-9 and TRBJ1-1; D is unclear. V was cut by 5 bases and J by 8 bases, with 15 bases left in between. The CDR3 spans 13 residues. Germline V CDR1 and CDR2: SEHNR, FQNEAQ (reference sequence). In DNA form, the CDR3 reads TGTGCCAGCAGCCCGGCTTGGGGAGACGAAGCTTTCTTT. It specifies CASSPAWGDEAFF.

The CDR3 coding sequence is TGTGCCAGCAGCTCACCGGGACTAGCGGCCTACGAGCAGTACTTC. Protein: CASSSPGLAAYEQYF. The rearrangement joins TRBV11-2 to TRBJ2-7; TRBD2 matches 11 bases. Trimming at V came to 4 bases and at J to 2 bases, leaving 4 bases not matched to a gene. The CDR3 covers 15 residues. CDR1 and CDR2 from the germline V gene are SGHAT and FQNNGV. Based on the CDR3 plus reference TRBV11-2 and TRBJ2-7, the full variable domain is EAGVAQSPRYKIIEKRQSVAFWCNPISGHATLYWYQQILGQGPKLLIQFQNNGVVDDSQLPKDRFSAERLKGVDSTLKIQPAKLEDSAVYLCASSSPGLAAYEQYFGPGTRLTVT.

This chain uses TRBV9 with TRBJ2-3, with 11 nucleotides matching TRBD2. Per germline, CDR1 SGDLS and CDR2 YYNGEE. Losses at the gene ends were 4 bases for V and 4 bases for J; bases not matched to a gene: 8. CDR3 length: 16 residues. CDR3: CASSPSLAGGADTQYF. The CDR3 bases are TGTGCCAGCAGCCCGTCGTTAGCGGGAGGGGCAGATACGCAGTATTTT.

The chain is built from TRBV19 and TRBJ2-7; 9 positions agree with TRBD1. V lost 2 bases and J lost 4; bases outside the gene matches: 3. This CDR3 contains 14 residues. Germline CDR1 LNHDA, CDR2 SQIVND (reference sequence). CDR3 bases: TGTGCCAGTAGTATATTCGGGACAGGGTACGAGCAGTACTTC. Its translation is CASSIFGTGYEQYF.

V is TRBV5-6 and J is TRBJ2-7, with 12 bases lining up with TRBD2. The CDR3 runs to 17 residues. J lost 8 bases, V lost 0 bases, and 12 bases had no gene match. Germline V lookup: CDR1 SGHDT, CDR2 YYEEEE. CDR3 coding DNA: TGTGCCAGCAGCTTGGGGTCTACCGGACTAGCGGGGAACCAGCAGTACTTC. It codes for CASSLGSTGLAGNQQYF.

This clone was seen a handful of times. This chain joins TRBV28 and TRBJ2-1; 10 bases map to TRBD2. V lost 6 bases, J lost 10 bases, and 15 bases stayed unmatched. The CDR3 is 16 amino acids. From germline, CDR1 is MDHEN and CDR2 SYDVKM. Here the CDR3 DNA reads TGTGCCAGCAGGCCGGCGGGAGCGGGAGGGCTGACGGAGCAGTTCTTC. Amino acid sequence: CASRPAGAGGLTEQFF.

The rearrangement uses TRBV5-1 and TRBJ1-2; 7 bases are shared with TRBD1. The CDR3 has 13 residues. Germline CDR1 SGHRS, CDR2 YFSETQ. V shed 2 bases, J shed 4 bases, and the junction held 2 bases outside the gene matches. For the CDR3, the DNA is TGCGCCAGCAGCTTAACAGGGGTCTATGGCTACACCTTC. Amino acid sequence: CASSLTGVYGYTF.

The J gene is TRBJ1-1, the V gene TRBV30, with D hard to call. Between the trimmed V and J ends, which lost 2 bases and 1 base, there was a span of 8 bases. Germline V gene sequence: CDR1 GTSNPN, CDR2 SVGIG (reference sequence). The CDR3 length is 13 residues. The CDR3 region has the DNA TGTGCCTGGAGTCAAATTTGGAACACTGAAGCTTTCTTT. Amino acids: CAWSQIWNTEAFF.

The chain has TRBV7-9 and TRBJ1-1; weak D call: TRBD1 (5 bases). The CDR3 has 12 amino acids. The V and J ends lost 5 bases and 8 bases respectively, with 12 bases between them. The germline V gene has CDR1 SEHNR and CDR2 FQNEAQ (reference sequence). The CDR3 reads CASSRSDSEAFF. The CDR3 DNA is TGTGCCAGCAGCCGAAGCGACAGCGAAGCTTTCTTT.